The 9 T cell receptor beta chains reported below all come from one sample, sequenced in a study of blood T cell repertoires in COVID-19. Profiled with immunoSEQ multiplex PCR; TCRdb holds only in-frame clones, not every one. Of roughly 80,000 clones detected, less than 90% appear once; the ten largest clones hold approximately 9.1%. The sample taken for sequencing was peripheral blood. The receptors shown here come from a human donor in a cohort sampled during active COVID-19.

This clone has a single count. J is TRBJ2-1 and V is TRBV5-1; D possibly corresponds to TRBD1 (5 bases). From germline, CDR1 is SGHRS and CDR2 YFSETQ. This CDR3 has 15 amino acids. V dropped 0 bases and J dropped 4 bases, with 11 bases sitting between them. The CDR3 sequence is CASSLEGVIYNEQFF. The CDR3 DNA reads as TGCGCCAGCAGCTTGGAAGGGGTAATTTACAATGAGCAGTTCTTC.

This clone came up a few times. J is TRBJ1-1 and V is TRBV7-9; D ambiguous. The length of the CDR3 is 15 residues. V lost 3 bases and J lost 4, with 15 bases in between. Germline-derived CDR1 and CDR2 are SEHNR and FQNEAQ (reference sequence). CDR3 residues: CASSFRESGSTEAFF. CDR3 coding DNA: TGTGCCAGCAGCTTCCGTGAGTCGGGGTCCACTGAAGCTTTCTTT.

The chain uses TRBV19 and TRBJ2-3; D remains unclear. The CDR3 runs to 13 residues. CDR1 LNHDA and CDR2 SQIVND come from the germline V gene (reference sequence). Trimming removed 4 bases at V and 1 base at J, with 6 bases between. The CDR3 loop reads CASSSVRTDTQYF. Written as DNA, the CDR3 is TGTGCCAGTAGTAGCGTCCGCACAGATACGCAGTATTTT.

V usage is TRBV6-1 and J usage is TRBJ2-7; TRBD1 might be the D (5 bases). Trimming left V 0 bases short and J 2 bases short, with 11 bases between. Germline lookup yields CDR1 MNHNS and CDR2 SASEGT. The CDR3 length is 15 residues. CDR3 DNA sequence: TGTGCCAGCAGTGAAGCGTGGTCAGGGCCCTACGAGCAGTACTTC. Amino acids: CASSEAWSGPYEQYF.

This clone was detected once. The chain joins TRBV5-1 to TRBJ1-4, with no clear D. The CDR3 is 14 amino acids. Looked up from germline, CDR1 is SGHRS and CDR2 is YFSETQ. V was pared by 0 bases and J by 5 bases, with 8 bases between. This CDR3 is CASSLAVGNEKLFF. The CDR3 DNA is TGCGCCAGCAGCTTGGCTGTGGGCAATGAAAAACTGTTTTTT. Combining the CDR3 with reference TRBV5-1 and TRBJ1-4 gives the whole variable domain KAGVTQTPRYLIKTRGQQVTLSCSPISGHRSVSWYQQTPGQGLQFLFEYFSETQRNKGNFPGRFSGRQFSNSRSEMNVSTLELGDSALYLCASSLAVGNEKLFFGSGTQLSVL.

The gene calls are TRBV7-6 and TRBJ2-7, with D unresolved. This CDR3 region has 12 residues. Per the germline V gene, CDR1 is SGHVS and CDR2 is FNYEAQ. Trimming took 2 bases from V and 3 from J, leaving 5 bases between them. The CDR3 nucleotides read TGTGCCAGCAGCTTACGAGGCTACGAGCAGTACTTC. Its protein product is CASSLRGYEQYF. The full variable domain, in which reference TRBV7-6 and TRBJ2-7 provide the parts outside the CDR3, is GAGVSQSPRYKVTKRGQDVALRCDPISGHVSLYWYRQALGQGPEFLTYFNYEAQQDKSGLPNDRFSAERPEGSISTLTIQRTEQRDSAMYRCASSLRGYEQYFGPGTRLTVT.

CDR3 sequence reads: CASTPIEDRQPQHF. CDR3 in DNA: TGTGCCAGCACACCCATTGAGGATCGCCAGCCCCAGCATTTT. The chain carries TRBV28 and TRBJ1-5, with D unclear. The V and J ends lost 7 bases and 7 bases respectively, with 17 bases between them. This CDR3 is 14 amino acids long. Germline V CDR1 and CDR2: MDHEN, SYDVKM.

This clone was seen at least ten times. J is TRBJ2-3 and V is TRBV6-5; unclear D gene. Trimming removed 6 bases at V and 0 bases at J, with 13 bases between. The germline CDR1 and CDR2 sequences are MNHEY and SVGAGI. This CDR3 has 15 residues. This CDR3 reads CASSLNLASTDTQYF. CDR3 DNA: TGTGCCAGCAGCCTAAACCTTGCTAGCACAGATACGCAGTATTTT.

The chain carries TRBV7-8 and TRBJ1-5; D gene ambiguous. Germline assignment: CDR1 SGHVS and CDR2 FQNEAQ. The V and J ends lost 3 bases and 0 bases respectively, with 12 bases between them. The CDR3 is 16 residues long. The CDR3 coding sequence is TGTGCCAGCAGCTTGACACCACCTAATAGCAATCAGCCCCAGCATTTT. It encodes CASSLTPPNSNQPQHF.